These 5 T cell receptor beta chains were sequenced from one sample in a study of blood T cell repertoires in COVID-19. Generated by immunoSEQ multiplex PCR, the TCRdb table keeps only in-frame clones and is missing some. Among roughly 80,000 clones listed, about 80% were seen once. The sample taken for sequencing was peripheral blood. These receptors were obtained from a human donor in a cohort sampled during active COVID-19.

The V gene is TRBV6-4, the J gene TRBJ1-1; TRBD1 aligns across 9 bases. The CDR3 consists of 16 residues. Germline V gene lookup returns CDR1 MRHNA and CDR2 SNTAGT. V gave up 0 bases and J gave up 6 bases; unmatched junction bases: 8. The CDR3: CASSDSSGTGRAEAFF. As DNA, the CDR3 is TGTGCCAGCAGTGACTCCTCCGGGACAGGGAGGGCTGAAGCTTTCTTT.

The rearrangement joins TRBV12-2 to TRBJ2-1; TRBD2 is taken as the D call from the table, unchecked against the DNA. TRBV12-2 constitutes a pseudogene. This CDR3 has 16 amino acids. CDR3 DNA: TGTGCAAGTCGCTTGGGATCTCGGGCGGGAGAAGATGAGCAGTTCTTC. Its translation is CASRLGSRAGEDEQFF.

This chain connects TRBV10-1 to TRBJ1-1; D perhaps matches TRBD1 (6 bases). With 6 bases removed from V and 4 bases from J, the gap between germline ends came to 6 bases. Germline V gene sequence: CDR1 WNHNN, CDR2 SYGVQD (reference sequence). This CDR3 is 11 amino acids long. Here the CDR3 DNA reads TGCGCCAGCAGAGGGGGCACTGAAGCTTTCTTT. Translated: CASRGGTEAFF.

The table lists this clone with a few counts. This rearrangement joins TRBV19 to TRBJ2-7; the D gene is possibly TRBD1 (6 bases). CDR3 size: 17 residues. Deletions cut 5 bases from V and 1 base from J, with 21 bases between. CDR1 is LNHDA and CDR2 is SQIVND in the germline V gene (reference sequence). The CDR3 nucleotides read TGTGCCAGTAGTCAAACAGGGATGGGGCCTAGATCCTACGAGCAGTACTTC. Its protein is CASSQTGMGPRSYEQYF.

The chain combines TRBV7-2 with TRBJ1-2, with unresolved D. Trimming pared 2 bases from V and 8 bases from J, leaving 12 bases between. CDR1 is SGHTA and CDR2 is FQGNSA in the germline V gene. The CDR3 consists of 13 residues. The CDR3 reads CASSLTGIVGYTF. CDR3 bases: TGTGCCAGCAGCTTAACCGGGATAGTCGGCTACACCTTC.